The text below deals with one T cell receptor beta chain. Original handling: Estimated nucleated cell counts came from reference gene primer amplification. Produced via immunoSEQ multiplex PCR; TCRdb's table is partial and in-frame only. From that table come the V and J calls and clone size; the DNA was used to work out D and trimming. This sample carries under 200,000 clones, around 84% of them seen once, and the ten largest clones take around 5%. These data come from a study of blood T cell repertoires in COVID-19. On the study more broadly: The origin of the acute and convalescent COVID-19 samples was the United States, Italy and Spain. Sample material is recorded as cDNA or gDNA derived from T cells, B-cell-depleted T cells, or PBMCs.

The CDR3 consists of 16 residues. Trimming took 1 base from V and 3 from J; bases not matched to a gene: 8. CDR1 LGHDT and CDR2 YNNKEL come from the germline V gene (reference sequence). Sequencing input: peripheral blood. V usage is TRBV3-1 (or the pseudogene TRBV3-2) and J usage is TRBJ2-7, with 8 bases fitting TRBD2. The sequence was collected from an elderly woman with acute or convalescent COVID-19. Here the CDR3 reads CASSQVLSGGHYEQYF. In nucleotides, the CDR3 is TGTGCCAGCAGCCAAGTATTGTCGGGAGGGCACTACGAGCAGTACTTC.